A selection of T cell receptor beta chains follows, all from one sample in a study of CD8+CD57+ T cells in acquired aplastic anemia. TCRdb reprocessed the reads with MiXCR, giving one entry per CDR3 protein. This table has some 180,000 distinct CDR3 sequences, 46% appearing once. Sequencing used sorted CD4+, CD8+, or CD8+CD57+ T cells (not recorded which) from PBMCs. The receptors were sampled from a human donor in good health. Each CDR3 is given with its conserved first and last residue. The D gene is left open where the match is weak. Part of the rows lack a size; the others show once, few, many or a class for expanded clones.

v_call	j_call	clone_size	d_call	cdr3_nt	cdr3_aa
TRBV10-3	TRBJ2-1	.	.	TGTGCCATCAGTGAGACGGAAGGCTACAATGAGCAGTTCTTC	CAISETEGYNEQFF
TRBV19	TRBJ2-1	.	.	TGTGCCAGTAGTATAGATAGGCTAGCGACAAATGAGCAGTTCTTC	CASSIDRLATNEQFF
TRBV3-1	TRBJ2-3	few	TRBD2	TGTGCCAGCAGCCAAGTCCTCGCGGGGGTTCGGTATTTT	CASSQVLAGVRYF
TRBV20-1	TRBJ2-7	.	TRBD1	TGCAGTGCTAGAGATAGTGGATTGGGGACAGGGCCCTACAATGAGCAGTACTTC	CSARDSGLGTGPYNEQYF
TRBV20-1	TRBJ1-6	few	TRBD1	TGCAGTGCCAGGGACAGGGCTGGATCACCCCTCCACTTT	CSARDRAGSPLHF
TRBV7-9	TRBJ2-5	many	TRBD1	TGTGCCAGCATCTCATACAGGGGAGAGACCCAGTACTTC	CASISYRGETQYF
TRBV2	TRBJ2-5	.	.	TGTGCCAGCAGTGAAAGGACCCAGTACTTC	CASSERTQYF
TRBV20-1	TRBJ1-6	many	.	TGCAGTGCTAGAGTTCGGGGCGTCCCCCGGACAAATTCACCCCTCCACTTT	CSARVRGVPRTNSPLHF
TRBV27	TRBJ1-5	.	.	TGTGCCAGCAGTTTACTCGGGGGATATAACAATCAGCCCCAGCATTTT	CASSLLGGYNNQPQHF
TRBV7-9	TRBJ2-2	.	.	TGTGCCAGCAGCTCTTTCCCCGGGAGAAGCCGGGAGCTGTTTTTT	CASSSFPGRSRELFF
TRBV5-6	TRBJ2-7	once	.	TGTGCCAGCAGCTTGACAGGGAATAAGCCCCAGCAGTACTTC	CASSLTGNKPQQYF
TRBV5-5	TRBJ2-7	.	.	TGTGCCAGCAGCGTGCAGGGGACCTACGAGCAGTACTTC	CASSVQGTYEQYF
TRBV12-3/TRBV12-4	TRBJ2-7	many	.	TGTGCCAGCAGCGCCATGGGCAGCCAGTCCTACGAGCAGTACTTC	CASSAMGSQSYEQYF
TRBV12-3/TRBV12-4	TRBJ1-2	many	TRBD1	TGTGCCAGCGAGGGACAGGGCGGTGGCTACACCTTC	CASEGQGGGYTF
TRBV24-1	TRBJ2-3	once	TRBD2	TGTGCCACCAGTGACCCGGGACTAGCGGGAGGGTCGGATACGCAGTATTTT	CATSDPGLAGGSDTQYF
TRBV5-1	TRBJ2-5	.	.	TGCGCCAGCAGGATCCGGTCGGACGAGACCCAGTACTTC	CASRIRSDETQYF
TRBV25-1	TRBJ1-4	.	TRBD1	TGTGCCAGCAGTGCAGCCAGGACAGGGGTACCTAATGAAAAACTGTTTTTT	CASSAARTGVPNEKLFF
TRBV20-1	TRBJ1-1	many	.	TGCAGTGCTAGAGATAGAGGGTTCGGAACTGAAGCTTTCTTT	CSARDRGFGTEAFF
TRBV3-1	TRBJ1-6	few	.	TGTGCCAGCAGCCCACACTCCAGCTCCTATAATTCACCCCTCCACTTT	CASSPHSSSYNSPLHF
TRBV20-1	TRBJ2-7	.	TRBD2	TGCAGTGCTAGAGATCGGTCGAGCGGGAATCCCTTC	CSARDRSSGNPF
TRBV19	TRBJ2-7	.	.	TGTGCCAGTATAGTCGCAGGGGCCTACGAGCAGTACTTC	CASIVAGAYEQYF
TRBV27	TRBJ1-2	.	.	TGTGCCAGCGGCGGCGGAGGGGCAGCCTATGGCTACACCTTC	CASGGGGAAYGYTF